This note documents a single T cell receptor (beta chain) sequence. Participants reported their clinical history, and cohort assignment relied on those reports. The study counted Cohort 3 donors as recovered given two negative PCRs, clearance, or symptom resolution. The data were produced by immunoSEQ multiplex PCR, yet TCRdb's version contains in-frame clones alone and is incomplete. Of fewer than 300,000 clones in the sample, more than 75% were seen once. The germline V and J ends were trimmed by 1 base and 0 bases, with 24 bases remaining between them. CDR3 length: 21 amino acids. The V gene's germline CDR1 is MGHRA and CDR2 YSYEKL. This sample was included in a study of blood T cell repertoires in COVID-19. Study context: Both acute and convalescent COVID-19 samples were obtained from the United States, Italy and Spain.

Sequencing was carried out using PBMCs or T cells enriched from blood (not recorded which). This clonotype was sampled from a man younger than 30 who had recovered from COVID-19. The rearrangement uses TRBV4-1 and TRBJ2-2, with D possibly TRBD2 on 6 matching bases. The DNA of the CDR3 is TGCGCCAGCAGCCAAGGGCGGCTAGCGACAACTCTTGCCTCGAACACCGGGGAGCTGTTTTTT. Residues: CASSQGRLATTLASNTGELFF.